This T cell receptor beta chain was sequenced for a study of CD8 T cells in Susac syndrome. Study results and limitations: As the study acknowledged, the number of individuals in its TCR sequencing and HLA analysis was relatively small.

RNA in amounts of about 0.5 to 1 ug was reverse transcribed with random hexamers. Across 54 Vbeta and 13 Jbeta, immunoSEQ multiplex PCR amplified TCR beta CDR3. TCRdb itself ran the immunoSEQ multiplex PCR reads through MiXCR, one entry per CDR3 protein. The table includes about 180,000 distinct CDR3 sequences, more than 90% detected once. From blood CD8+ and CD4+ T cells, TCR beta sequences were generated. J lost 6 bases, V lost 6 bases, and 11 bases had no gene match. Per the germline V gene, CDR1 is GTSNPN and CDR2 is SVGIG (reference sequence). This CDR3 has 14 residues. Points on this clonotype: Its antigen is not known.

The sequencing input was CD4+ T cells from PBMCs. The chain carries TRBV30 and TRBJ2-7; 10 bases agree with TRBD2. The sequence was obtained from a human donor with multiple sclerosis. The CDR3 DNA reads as TGTGCCTGCGCTAGCGGGGGCGCCTCGGTCGAGCAGTACTTC. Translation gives CACASGGASVEQYF.